This T cell receptor beta chain was found in a study of cytomegalovirus exposure and HLA in healthy donors. The germline V gene has CDR1 SGHNT and CDR2 YYREEE (reference sequence). Trimming took 1 base from V and 3 from J, leaving 8 bases between them. The CDR3 totals 13 residues. Researchers ran the PCR with 60 Vbeta and 13 Jbeta primers. TCRdb keeps only in-frame clones here, not all; method: immunoSEQ multiplex PCR. This listing includes approximately 180,000 clones. Sequenced: PBMCs. This sequence was found in a man aged 30 to 39 in good health and CMV-seronegative. The chain uses TRBV5-4 and TRBJ2-7; D is perhaps TRBD1 (5 bases). Here the CDR3 reads CASSLPGFYEQYF. CDR3 in DNA: TGTGCCAGCAGCTTGCCAGGGTTCTACGAGCAGTACTTC.